This T cell receptor beta chain is drawn from a study of blood T cell repertoires in COVID-19. Cohort 3 donors counted as recovered after two negative PCRs, clearance, or resolved symptoms. This CDR3 has 14 amino acids. Germline CDR1 SGHTA, CDR2 FQGTGA. On this clone: One junction end does not reproduce the germline sequence, and a read error may be involved.

Produced via immunoSEQ multiplex PCR; TCRdb's table is partial and in-frame only. The data hold around 280,000 clones, with approximately 88% observed a single time. Material for sequencing was PBMCs or T cells enriched from blood (not recorded which). This clonotype was sampled from a woman in her forties who had recovered from COVID-19. The J gene is TRBJ2-7, the V gene TRBV7-3, with 10 positions matching TRBD1. CDR3 DNA sequence: TGTGCCAGCAGCGTGACAGGGGGCTCCGACGAGCAGTACTTC. This translates into CASSVTGGSDEQYF.